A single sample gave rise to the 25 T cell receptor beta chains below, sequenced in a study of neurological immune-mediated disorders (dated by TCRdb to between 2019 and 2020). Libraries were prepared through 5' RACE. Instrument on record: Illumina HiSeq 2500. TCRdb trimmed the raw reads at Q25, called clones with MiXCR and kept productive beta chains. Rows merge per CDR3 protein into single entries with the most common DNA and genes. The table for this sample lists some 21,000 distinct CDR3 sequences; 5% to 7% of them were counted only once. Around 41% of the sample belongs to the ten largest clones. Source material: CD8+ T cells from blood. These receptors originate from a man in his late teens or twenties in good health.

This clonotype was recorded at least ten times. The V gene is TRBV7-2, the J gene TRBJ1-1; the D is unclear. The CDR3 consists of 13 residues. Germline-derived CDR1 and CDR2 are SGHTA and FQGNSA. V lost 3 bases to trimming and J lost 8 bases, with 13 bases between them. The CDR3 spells CASSLSQAKEAFF. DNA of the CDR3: TGTGCCAGCAGCTTGTCCCAGGCCAAAGAAGCTTTCTTT.

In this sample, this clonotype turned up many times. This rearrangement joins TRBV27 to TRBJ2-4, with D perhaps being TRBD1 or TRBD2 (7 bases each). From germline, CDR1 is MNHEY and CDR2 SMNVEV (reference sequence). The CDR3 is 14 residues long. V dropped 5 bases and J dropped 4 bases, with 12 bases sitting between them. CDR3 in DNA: TGTGCCAGCAGTGCAGGGGGGGTAAAAAACATTCAGTACTTC. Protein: CASSAGGVKNIQYF.

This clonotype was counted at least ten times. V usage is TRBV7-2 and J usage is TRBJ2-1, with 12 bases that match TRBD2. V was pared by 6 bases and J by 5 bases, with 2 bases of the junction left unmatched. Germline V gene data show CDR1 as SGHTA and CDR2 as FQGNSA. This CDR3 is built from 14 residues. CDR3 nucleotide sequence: TGTGCCAGCAGTGCTAGCGGGGGGGACAATGAGCAGTTCTTC. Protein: CASSASGGDNEQFF.

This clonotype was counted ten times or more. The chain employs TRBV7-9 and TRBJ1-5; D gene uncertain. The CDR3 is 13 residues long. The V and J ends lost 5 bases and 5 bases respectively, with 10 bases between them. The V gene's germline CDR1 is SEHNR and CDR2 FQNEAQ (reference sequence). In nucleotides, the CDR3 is TGTGCCAGCAGCAGGAGTATTTATCAGCCCCAGCATTTT. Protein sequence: CASSRSIYQPQHF.

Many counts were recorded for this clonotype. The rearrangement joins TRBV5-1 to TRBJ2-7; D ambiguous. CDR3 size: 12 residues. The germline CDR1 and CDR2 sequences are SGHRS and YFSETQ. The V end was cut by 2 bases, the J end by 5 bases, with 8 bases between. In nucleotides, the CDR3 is TGCGCCAGCAGCTTTGGGGTCGACGAGCAGTACTTC. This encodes CASSFGVDEQYF. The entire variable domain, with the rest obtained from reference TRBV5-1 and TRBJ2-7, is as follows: KAGVTQTPRYLIKTRGQQVTLSCSPISGHRSVSWYQQTPGQGLQFLFEYFSETQRNKGNFPGRFSGRQFSNSRSEMNVSTLELGDSALYLCASSFGVDEQYFGPGTRLTVT.

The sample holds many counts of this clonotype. The CDR3 DNA reads as TGTGCCAGCAGCCAAGTGGGGACAGCCGAAGCTTTCTTT. Translation gives CASSQVGTAEAFF. The V gene is TRBV14, the J gene TRBJ1-1, with TRBD1 identical over 7 bases. V dropped 1 base and J dropped 8; count of bases not matched to a gene: 4. Germline assignment: CDR1 SGHDN and CDR2 FVKESK. The CDR3 is made up of 13 amino acids.

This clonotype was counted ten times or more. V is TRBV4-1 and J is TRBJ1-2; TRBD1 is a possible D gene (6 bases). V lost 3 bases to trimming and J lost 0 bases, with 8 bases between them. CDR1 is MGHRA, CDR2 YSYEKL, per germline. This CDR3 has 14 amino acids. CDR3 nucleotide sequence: TGCGCCAGCAGCCAGGACAGAACTAACTATGGCTACACCTTC. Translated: CASSQDRTNYGYTF.

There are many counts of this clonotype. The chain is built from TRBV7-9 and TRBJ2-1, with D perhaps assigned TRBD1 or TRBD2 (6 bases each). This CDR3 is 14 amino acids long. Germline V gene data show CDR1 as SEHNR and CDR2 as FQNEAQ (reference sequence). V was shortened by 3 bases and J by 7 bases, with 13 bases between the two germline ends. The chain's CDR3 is CASSFSGAGNEQFF. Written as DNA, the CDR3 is TGTGCCAGCAGCTTCTCGGGGGCTGGTAATGAGCAGTTCTTC.

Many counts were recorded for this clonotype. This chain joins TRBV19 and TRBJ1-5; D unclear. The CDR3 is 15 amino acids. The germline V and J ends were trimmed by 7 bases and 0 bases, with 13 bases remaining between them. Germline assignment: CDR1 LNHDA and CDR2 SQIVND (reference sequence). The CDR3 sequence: CASNLDNGSNQPQHF. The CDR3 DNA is TGTGCCAGTAATCTGGATAACGGTAGCAATCAGCCCCAGCATTTT.

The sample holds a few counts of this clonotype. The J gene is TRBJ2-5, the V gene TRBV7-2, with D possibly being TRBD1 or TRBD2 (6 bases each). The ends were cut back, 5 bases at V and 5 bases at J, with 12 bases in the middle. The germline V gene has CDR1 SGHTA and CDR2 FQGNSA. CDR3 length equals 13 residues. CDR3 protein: CASSGGGGETQYF. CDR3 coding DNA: TGTGCCAGCAGCGGAGGGGGTGGCGAGACCCAGTACTTC.

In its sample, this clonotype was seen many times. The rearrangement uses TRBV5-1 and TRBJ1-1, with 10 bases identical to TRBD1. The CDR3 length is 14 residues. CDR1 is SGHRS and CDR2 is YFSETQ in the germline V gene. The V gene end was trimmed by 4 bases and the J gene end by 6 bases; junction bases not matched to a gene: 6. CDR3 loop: CASSRTGGLPEAFF. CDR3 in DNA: TGCGCCAGCAGCAGGACAGGGGGTCTCCCTGAAGCTTTCTTT.

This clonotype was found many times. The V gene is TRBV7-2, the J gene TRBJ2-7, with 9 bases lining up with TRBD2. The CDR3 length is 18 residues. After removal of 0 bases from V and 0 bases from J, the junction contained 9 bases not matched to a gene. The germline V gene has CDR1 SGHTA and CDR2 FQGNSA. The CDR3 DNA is TGTGCCAGCAGCTTAGCTCCTAGCGGGGACTGGAGCTCCTACGAGCAGTACTTC. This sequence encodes CASSLAPSGDWSSYEQYF.

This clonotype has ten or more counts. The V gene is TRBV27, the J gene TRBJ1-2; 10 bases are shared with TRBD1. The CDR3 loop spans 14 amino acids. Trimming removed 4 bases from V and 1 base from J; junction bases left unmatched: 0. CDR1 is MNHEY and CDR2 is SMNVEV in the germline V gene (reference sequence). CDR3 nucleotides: TGTGCCAGCAGTTGGGACAGGGGTAACTATGGCTACACCTTC. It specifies CASSWDRGNYGYTF.

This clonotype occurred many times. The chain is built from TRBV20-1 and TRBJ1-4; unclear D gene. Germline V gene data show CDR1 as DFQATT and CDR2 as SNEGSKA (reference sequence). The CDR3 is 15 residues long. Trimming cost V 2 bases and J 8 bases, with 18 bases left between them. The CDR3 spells CSARQEGFGPEKLFF. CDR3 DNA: TGCAGTGCTAGACAAGAGGGTTTCGGGCCCGAAAAACTGTTTTTT.

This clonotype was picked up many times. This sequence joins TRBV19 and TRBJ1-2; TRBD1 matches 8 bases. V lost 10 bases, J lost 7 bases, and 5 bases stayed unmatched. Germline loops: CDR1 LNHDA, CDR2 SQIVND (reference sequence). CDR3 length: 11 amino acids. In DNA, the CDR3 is TGTGCCATCGACGACAGGGGTGGCTACACCTTC. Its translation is CAIDDRGGYTF.

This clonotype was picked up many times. The DNA for the CDR3 is TGCAGTGCTAGGGGGGCGAGGACTACTGAAGCTTTCTTT. This encodes CSARGARTTEAFF. V is TRBV20-1 and J is TRBJ1-1; D is possibly TRBD1 (6 bases). The CDR3 consists of 13 residues. V dropped 3 bases and J dropped 5 bases, with 13 bases sitting between them. Germline V gene lookup returns CDR1 DFQATT and CDR2 SNEGSKA (reference sequence).

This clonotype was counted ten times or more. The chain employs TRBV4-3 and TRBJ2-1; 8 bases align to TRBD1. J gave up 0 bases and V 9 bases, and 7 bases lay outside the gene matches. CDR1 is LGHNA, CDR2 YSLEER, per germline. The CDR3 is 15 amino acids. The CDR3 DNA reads TGCGCCAGTTCAACCGGGACAGGCTCCTACAATGAGCAGTTCTTC. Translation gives CASSTGTGSYNEQFF.

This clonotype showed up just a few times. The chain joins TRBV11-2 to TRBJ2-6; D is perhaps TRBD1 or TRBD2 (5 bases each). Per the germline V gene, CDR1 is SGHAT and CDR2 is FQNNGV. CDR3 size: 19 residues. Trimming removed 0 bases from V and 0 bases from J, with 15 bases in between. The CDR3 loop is CASSLDPGLTPSGANVLTF. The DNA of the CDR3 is TGTGCCAGCAGCTTAGACCCGGGGCTAACCCCCTCTGGGGCCAACGTCCTGACTTTC. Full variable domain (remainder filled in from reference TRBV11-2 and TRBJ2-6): EAGVAQSPRYKIIEKRQSVAFWCNPISGHATLYWYQQILGQGPKLLIQFQNNGVVDDSQLPKDRFSAERLKGVDSTLKIQPAKLEDSAVYLCASSLDPGLTPSGANVLTFGAGSRLTVL.

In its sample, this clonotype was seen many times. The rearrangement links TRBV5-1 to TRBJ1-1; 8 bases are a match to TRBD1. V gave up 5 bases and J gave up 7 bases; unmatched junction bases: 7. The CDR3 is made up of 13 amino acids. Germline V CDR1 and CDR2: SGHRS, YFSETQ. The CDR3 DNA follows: TGCGCCAGCAGACTCGGACAGGGTCTTGAAGCTTTCTTT. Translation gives CASRLGQGLEAFF.

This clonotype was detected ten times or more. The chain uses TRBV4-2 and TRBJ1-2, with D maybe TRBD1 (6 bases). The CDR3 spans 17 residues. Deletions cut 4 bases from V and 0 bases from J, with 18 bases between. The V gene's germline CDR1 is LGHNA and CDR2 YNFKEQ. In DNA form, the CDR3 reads TGTGCCAGCAGCCCCGCGGGTTGGGCAGGGGCTAACTATGGCTACACCTTC. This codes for CASSPAGWAGANYGYTF.

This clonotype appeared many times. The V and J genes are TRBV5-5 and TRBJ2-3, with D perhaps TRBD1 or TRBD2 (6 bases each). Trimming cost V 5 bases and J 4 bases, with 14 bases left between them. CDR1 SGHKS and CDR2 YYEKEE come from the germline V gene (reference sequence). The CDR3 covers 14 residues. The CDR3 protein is CASSPGGPPDTQYF. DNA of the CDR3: TGTGCCAGCAGTCCCGGGGGCCCCCCAGATACGCAGTATTTT.

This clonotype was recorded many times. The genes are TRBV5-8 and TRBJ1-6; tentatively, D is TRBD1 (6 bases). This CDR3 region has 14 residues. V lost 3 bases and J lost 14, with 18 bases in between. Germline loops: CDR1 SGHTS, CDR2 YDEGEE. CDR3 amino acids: CASSYFQGLRTLHF. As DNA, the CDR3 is TGTGCCAGCAGCTATTTCCAGGGGTTACGGACCCTCCACTTT.

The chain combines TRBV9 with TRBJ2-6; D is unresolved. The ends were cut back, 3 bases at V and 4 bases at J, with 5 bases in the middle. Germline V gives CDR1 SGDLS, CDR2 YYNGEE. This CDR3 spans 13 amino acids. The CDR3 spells CASSAEGANVLTF. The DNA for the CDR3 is TGTGCCAGCAGCGCCGAGGGGGCCAACGTCCTGACTTTC.

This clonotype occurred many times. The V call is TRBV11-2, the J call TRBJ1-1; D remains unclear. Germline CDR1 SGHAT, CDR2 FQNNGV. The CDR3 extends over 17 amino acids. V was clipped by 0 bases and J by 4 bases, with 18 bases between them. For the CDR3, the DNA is TGTGCCAGCAGCTTAGACCCTTTTCCGGCTGTGAGCACTGAAGCTTTCTTT. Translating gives CASSLDPFPAVSTEAFF.

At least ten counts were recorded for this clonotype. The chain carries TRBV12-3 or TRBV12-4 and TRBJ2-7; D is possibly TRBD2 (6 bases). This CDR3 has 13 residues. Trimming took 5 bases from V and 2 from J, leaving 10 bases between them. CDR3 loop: CASSTGTAYEQYF. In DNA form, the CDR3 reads TGTGCCAGCAGTACCGGGACTGCCTACGAGCAGTACTTC.